One sample yielded the 15 T cell receptor beta chains listed below, sequenced in a study of OX40 agonist ivuxolimab in advanced cancers. The table came from immunoSEQ multiplex PCR; TCRdb's copy has only in-frame clones and leaves some out. The table records about 79,000 clones, approximately 85% of them present only once. The sequences come from CD4+ or CD8+ T cells sorted from blood, collected in a trial of the OX40 agonist ivuxolimab. The receptors come from an adult with an advanced solid tumor such as melanoma, head and neck, liver or kidney cancer.

This sequence joins TRBV4-1 and TRBJ2-7; D uncertain. Germline CDR1 MGHRA, CDR2 YSYEKL. Trimming removed 0 bases from V and 3 bases from J, with 15 bases in between. There are 16 residues in the CDR3. The CDR3: CASSQDSGSPDYEQYF. The DNA of the CDR3 is TGCGCCAGCAGCCAAGATTCGGGTAGCCCTGACTACGAGCAGTACTTC.

The chain recombines TRBV5-4 with TRBJ2-5; 7 bases are a match to TRBD2. Germline V CDR1 and CDR2: SGHNT, YYREEE (reference sequence). This CDR3 has 15 amino acids. V lost 2 bases to trimming and J lost 7 bases; unmatched junction nucleotides: 11. This chain's CDR3 is CASSFQGRPGGTQYF. In nucleotides, the CDR3 is TGTGCCAGCAGCTTCCAGGGCCGACCGGGAGGGACCCAGTACTTC. Using reference TRBV5-4 and TRBJ2-5 for the parts outside the CDR3, the full variable domain is ETGVTQSPTHLIKTRGQQVTLRCSSQSGHNTVSWYQQALGQGPQFIFQYYREEENGRGNFPPRFSGLQFPNYSSELNVNALELDDSALYLCASSFQGRPGGTQYFGPGTRLLVL.

V is TRBV4-1 and J is TRBJ2-3; no clear D. Germline V gene sequence: CDR1 MGHRA, CDR2 YSYEKL. The V end lost 4 bases, the J end lost 6 bases, and 11 bases lay between the germline ends. This CDR3 spans 13 amino acids. Here the CDR3 DNA reads TGCGCCAGCAGCCCGGCAGGTGGGGATACGCAGTATTTT. Translated: CASSPAGGDTQYF.

V usage is TRBV7-2 and J usage is TRBJ2-1; no reliable D call. The CDR3 spans 15 residues. Per germline, CDR1 SGHTA and CDR2 FQGNSA. V was clipped by 0 bases and J by 0 bases, with 6 bases between them. This CDR3 is CASSLAIHSYNEQFF. The CDR3 nucleotides are TGTGCCAGCAGCTTAGCGATCCACTCCTACAATGAGCAGTTCTTC.

The chain joins TRBV27 to TRBJ2-6; D is ambiguous. Germline V lookup: CDR1 MNHEY, CDR2 SMNVEV (reference sequence). CDR3 length equals 16 residues. V shed 5 bases and J shed 1 base, with 12 bases lying between them. Here the CDR3 DNA reads TGTGCCAGCAGTCTAATCCCCCAGTCTGGGGCCAACGTCCTGACTTTC. Translated, it gives CASSLIPQSGANVLTF.

This clone was seen once. The chain uses TRBV19 and TRBJ2-3, with D possibly TRBD2 on 6 matching bases. Germline V gene data show CDR1 as LNHDA and CDR2 as SQIVND (reference sequence). V lost 7 bases to trimming and J lost 0 bases, with 20 bases between them. CDR3 length: 17 residues. The CDR3 loop reads CASTRSGRGSSTDTQYF. DNA of the CDR3: TGTGCCAGTACCCGTAGTGGACGGGGGTCTAGCACAGATACGCAGTATTTT.

J is TRBJ1-1 and V is TRBV15, with D uncertain. V was trimmed by 3 bases and J by 4 bases, leaving 12 bases between them. The length of the CDR3 is 14 residues. The germline V gene encodes CDR1 LNHNV and CDR2 YYDKDF (reference sequence). DNA of the CDR3: TGTGCCACCAGCAGGATTCCGAGGAGCACTGAAGCTTTCTTT. It encodes CATSRIPRSTEAFF.

The genes are TRBV18 and TRBJ2-7, with 7 bases lining up with TRBD2. This CDR3 contains 13 residues. Germline V gene lookup returns CDR1 KGHSH and CDR2 LQKENI. The ends lost 9 bases at V and 0 bases at J; junction bases unmatched: 5. CDR3 amino acids: CASPLAASYEQYF. The CDR3 DNA sequence: TGTGCCAGTCCCCTAGCGGCCTCCTACGAGCAGTACTTC.

The table lists this clone with a few counts. The rearrangement uses TRBV6-1 and TRBJ1-1, with D possibly TRBD1 on 5 matching bases. The ends were cut back, 5 bases at V and 1 base at J, with 11 bases in the middle. Germline V gene lookup returns CDR1 MNHNS and CDR2 SASEGT. CDR3 length equals 14 residues. This CDR3 reads CASSPQGGNTEAFF. CDR3 DNA sequence: TGTGCCAGCAGTCCCCAGGGCGGGAACACTGAAGCTTTCTTT.

This sequence joins TRBV2 and TRBJ2-2; weak D call: TRBD2 (5 bases). V gave up 3 bases and J gave up 7 bases, with 9 bases separating them. This CDR3 comprises 13 residues. Germline V CDR1 and CDR2: SNHLY, FYNNEI. CDR3 loop: CASSDEGFGELFF. The DNA for the CDR3 is TGTGCCAGCAGTGACGAGGGTTTCGGGGAGCTGTTTTTT.

The rearrangement uses TRBV5-1 and TRBJ2-5; D perhaps matches TRBD2 (6 bases). CDR1 SGHRS and CDR2 YFSETQ come from the germline V gene. V lost 6 bases and J 3 bases, leaving 12 bases between the germline ends. This CDR3 has 13 residues. CDR3 sequence (DNA): TGCGCCAGCAAGGAGGGTTGGGAAGAGACCCAGTACTTC. Its translation is CASKEGWEETQYF.

This sequence joins TRBV7-2 and TRBJ2-1; D uncertain. Germline V CDR1 and CDR2: SGHTA, FQGNSA. This CDR3 spans 16 amino acids. With 2 bases removed from V and 6 bases from J, the gap between germline ends came to 17 bases. Written as DNA, the CDR3 is TGTGCCAGCAGCTTATCGTCAGGCCTAGTGGCCAATGAGCAGTTCTTC. It codes for CASSLSSGLVANEQFF.

The chain is built from TRBV29-1 and TRBJ1-1; the D gene is possibly TRBD1 (6 bases). Per the germline V gene, CDR1 is SQVTM and CDR2 is ANQGSEA. Deletions cut 7 bases from V and 0 bases from J, with 9 bases between. This CDR3 comprises 12 residues. Here the CDR3 reads CSGGQMNTEAFF. CDR3 coding DNA: TGCAGCGGTGGACAGATGAACACTGAAGCTTTCTTT.

The genes are TRBV19 and TRBJ2-2; D remains unclear. The germline V gene has CDR1 LNHDA and CDR2 SQIVND (reference sequence). The ends were cut back, 3 bases at V and 3 bases at J, with 14 bases in the middle. This CDR3 has 16 residues. The CDR3 sequence: CASSMGWGKDTGELFF. Here the CDR3 DNA reads TGTGCCAGTAGTATGGGTTGGGGAAAGGACACCGGGGAGCTGTTTTTT.

The chain employs TRBV4-1 and TRBJ2-1, with D maybe TRBD2 (6 bases). This CDR3 spans 17 amino acids. Germline-derived CDR1 and CDR2 are MGHRA and YSYEKL. V lost 0 bases to trimming and J lost 0 bases, with 12 bases between them. The CDR3 region has the DNA TGCGCCAGCAGCCAAGAAGCGGGCAGCAGCTCCTACAATGAGCAGTTCTTC. Its translation is CASSQEAGSSSYNEQFF.